This TCR beta chain was observed in a study of T cell responses to AZD1222 COVID-19 vaccine. Study results and limitations: With dominance at 160-218 and 743-854, vaccine-associated CD4 TCRs spanned spike.

The CDR3 has 13 residues. The germline CDR1 and CDR2 sequences are LGHNT and FRNRAP. With 6 bases removed from V and 7 bases from J, the gap between germline ends came to 13 bases. As concerns this clone: As yet, its antigen is unknown.

Assay used: immunoSEQ multiplex PCR; TCRdb lists only in-frame clones, some missing. Among 75,000 to 100,000 clones listed, about 89% were seen once. V usage is TRBV12-5 and J usage is TRBJ2-1; D not resolved. This clonotype originated in an adult in good health. The source was peripheral blood, collected on day 0 of AZD1222 vaccination. The CDR3 region is CASGRSLPNEQFF. As DNA, the CDR3 is TGTGCTAGTGGGAGATCCCTCCCTAATGAGCAGTTCTTC.